The source of this T cell receptor (beta chain) is a study of shared clonotypes between healthy human individuals. For sorted subsets, about 200 ng DNA per replicate equaled 30,000 or so T cell genomes. The repertoire was sequenced with immunoSEQ multiplex PCR; TCRdb's copy has only in-frame clones and lacks some. The table shows about 380,000 clones, with about 96% occurring only once. The specimen sequenced was memory CD8+ T cells sorted from blood. Documented subset: CD45RO+ cells pooled with CCR7-negative TemRA cells. This TCR was sampled from a man aged 30 to 45 in good health.

In DNA form, the CDR3 reads TGTGCCAGCAGCAATACAGGGGTTGGAAAACTGTTTTTT. Translated: CASSNTGVGKLFF. V gene TRBV13 combines with J gene TRBJ1-4; TRBD1 matches at 7 bases. The CDR3 is made up of 13 amino acids. Trimming at V came to 5 bases and at J to 10 bases, leaving 7 bases not matched to a gene. The germline V gene encodes CDR1 PRHDT and CDR2 FYEKMQ (reference sequence).